This TCR beta chain was sequenced during a study of response to subunit inactivated influenza vaccine. Findings and caveats of the study: T cells newly recruited by each seasonal influenza vaccination are few, the authors suggested.

Via MiXCR, TCRdb re-called the RT-PCR reads, giving one row per CDR3 protein. The data hold about 520,000 distinct CDR3 sequences, with roughly 7.9% observed a single time. The V end was cut by 2 bases, the J end by 5 bases, with 10 bases between. Germline CDR1 reads LNHNV; CDR2 reads YYDKDF (reference sequence). The CDR3 consists of 13 residues. The table lists this clonotype with many counts. The antigen is not known. This chain uses TRBV15 with TRBJ2-7, with D tentatively TRBD1 (6 bases). Material: PBMCs from blood, obtained less than 25 months after vaccination. The receptor was derived from a man between 50 and 70 years old who received an inactivated influenza vaccine. The CDR3 DNA sequence: TGTGCCACCAGCAGACAGGGGTTTAACGAGCAGTACTTC. Translated, it gives CATSRQGFNEQYF.